The 6 T cell receptor beta chains below all came from one sample that was sequenced in a study of radiotherapy plus CTLA-4 blockade in lung cancer. Sequenced by immunoSEQ multiplex PCR; TCRdb stores in-frame clones only, minus some. The sample shows some 66,000 clones, approximately 82% of them seen only once. Sequenced material: peripheral blood, taken from a patient treated with radiotherapy plus ipilimumab. These receptors were obtained from a human donor with non-small cell lung cancer who had a partial response to radiotherapy plus ipilimumab.

The chain recombines TRBV5-4 with TRBJ2-7, with D tentatively TRBD2 (6 bases). The V gene lost 3 bases and the J gene lost 0 bases, with 10 bases spanning the gap. CDR1 and CDR2 (germline): SGHNT, YYREEE (reference sequence). This CDR3 is built from 14 residues. CDR3: CASSSEGLSYEQYF. Here the CDR3 DNA reads TGTGCCAGCAGCTCGGAGGGACTCTCCTACGAGCAGTACTTC.

The chain carries TRBV18 and TRBJ2-2, with D possibly being TRBD1 (5 bases). V lost 5 bases and J 4 bases, leaving 17 bases between the germline ends. From germline, CDR1 is KGHSH and CDR2 LQKENI. This CDR3 spans 16 amino acids. CDR3 bases: TGTGCCAGCTCATTGGACACCCTCGGCAGCACCGGGGAGCTGTTTTTT. Amino acids: CASSLDTLGSTGELFF.

V is TRBV11-3 and J is TRBJ2-3, with 9 nucleotides matching TRBD1. Germline V lookup: CDR1 SGHNT, CDR2 YENEEA. The V segment lost 1 base and the J segment 3 bases; nucleotides outside the gene matches: 2. CDR3 length equals 15 residues. CDR3 sequence reads: CASSLGTGETDTQYF. The CDR3, as DNA: TGTGCCAGCAGCTTAGGGACAGGGGAGACAGATACGCAGTATTTT.

V gene TRBV5-1 combines with J gene TRBJ2-2, with 9 bases matching TRBD1. CDR3 size: 15 residues. Germline trimming cut 4 bases from V and 6 bases from J; bases unmatched to any gene: 7. Germline V CDR1 and CDR2: SGHRS, YFSETQ. In DNA form, the CDR3 reads TGCGCCAGCAGCGCGGACAGGGGTGAAGCCGGGGAGCTGTTTTTT. As protein: CASSADRGEAGELFF.

The rearrangement links TRBV28 to TRBJ2-5, with 7 bases that match TRBD2. The CDR3 consists of 15 residues. V was pared by 3 bases and J by 5 bases, with 9 bases of the junction left unmatched. Germline V gives CDR1 MDHEN, CDR2 SYDVKM. In nucleotides, the CDR3 is TGTGCCAGCAGTTTCAAGGCGGGAGATATTGAGACCCAGTACTTC. Encoded protein: CASSFKAGDIETQYF. The full variable domain, completed using reference TRBV28 and TRBJ2-5, is DVKVTQSSRYLVKRTGEKVFLECVQDMDHENMFWYRQDPGLGLRLIYFSYDVKMKEKGDIPEGYSVSREKKERFSLILESASTNQTSMYLCASSFKAGDIETQYFGPGTRLLVL.

This clone counts as medium-sized. The rearrangement links TRBV19 to TRBJ1-5; 8 bases match TRBD1. After removal of 8 bases from V and 4 bases from J, the junction contained 16 bases not matched to a gene. The CDR3 is 17 amino acids. Per germline, CDR1 LNHDA and CDR2 SQIVND (reference sequence). CDR3 in DNA: TGTGCCAGTCAAAATGGCTATGGGACAGGTGCTAATCAGCCCCAGCATTTT. Translation gives CASQNGYGTGANQPQHF.